This record looks at one TCR beta chain sequence and its context. This CDR3 has 14 residues. Germline V gene lookup returns CDR1 SNHLY and CDR2 FYNNEI. Trimming took 2 bases from V and 8 from J; bases not matched to a gene: 3. This specimen comes from a study of blood T cell repertoires in COVID-19. Study-level background: Acute and convalescent COVID-19 samples came from the United States, Italy and Spain. T cells, B-cell-depleted T cells, or PBMCs provided the cDNA or gDNA that served as material.

In the authors' workflow: Researchers report that nucleated cell counts were estimated from reference gene primer amplification. Some clones are missing from TCRdb's copy, which holds only in-frame ones; the method was immunoSEQ multiplex PCR. Clonal size and the V and J genes are those of that table, whereas D and trimming came from the DNA. The top ten clones hold less than 15% of a sample with over 150,000 clones, approximately 82% of them seen once. Sequenced material: peripheral blood. The rearrangement joins TRBV2 to TRBJ2-1, with 10 bases matching TRBD2. This clonotype was sampled from a human donor in a cohort sampled during active COVID-19. The CDR3 DNA is TGTGCCAGCAGTGAATTCAGCGGGAGGGATGAGCAGTTCTTC. Translated, it gives CASSEFSGRDEQFF.